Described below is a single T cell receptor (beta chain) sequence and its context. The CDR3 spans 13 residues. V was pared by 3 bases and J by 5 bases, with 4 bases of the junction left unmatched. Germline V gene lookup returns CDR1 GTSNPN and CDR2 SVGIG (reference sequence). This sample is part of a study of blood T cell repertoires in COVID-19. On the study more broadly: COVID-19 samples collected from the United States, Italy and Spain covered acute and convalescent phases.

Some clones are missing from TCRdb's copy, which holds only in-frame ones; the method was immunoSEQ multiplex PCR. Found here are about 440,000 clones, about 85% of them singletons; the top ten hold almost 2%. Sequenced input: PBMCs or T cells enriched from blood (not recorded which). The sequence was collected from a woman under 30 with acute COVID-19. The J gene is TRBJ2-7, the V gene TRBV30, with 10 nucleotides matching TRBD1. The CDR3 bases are TGTGCCTGGAGGGACAGGGGGGTCAACGAGCAGTACTTC. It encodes CAWRDRGVNEQYF. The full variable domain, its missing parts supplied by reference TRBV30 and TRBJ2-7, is SQTIHQWPATLVQPVGSPLSLECTVEGTSNPNLYWYRQAAGRGLQLLFYSVGIGQISSEVPQNLSASRPQDRQFILSSKKLLLSDSGFYLCAWRDRGVNEQYFGPGTRLTVT.